This TCR beta chain stems from a study of STAT3 mutations in large granular lymphocyte leukemia. The CDR3 loop spans 16 amino acids. Trimming left V 0 bases short and J 6 bases short, with 18 bases between. Germline CDR1 reads SEHNR; CDR2 reads FQNEAQ (reference sequence). General study findings and limits: In T-cell large granular lymphocyte leukemia, about half of patients showed multiple immunodominant subclonotypes.

This clone was recorded a few times. What it binds is not known. Assay used: immunoSEQ multiplex PCR; TCRdb lists only in-frame clones, some missing. The table includes fewer than 7,000 clones, about 35% detected once. The chain combines TRBV7-9 with TRBJ2-7; D perhaps matches TRBD2 (6 bases). This TCR was recovered from a middle-aged woman with T-cell large granular lymphocyte leukemia. Some clones in this sample may be carry-over from other donors' samples. Source material: peripheral blood mononuclear cells. In DNA, the CDR3 is TGTGCCAGCAGCTTAGCCCACCGACTAGTCGGTCGCGAGCAGTACTTC. Amino acids: CASSLAHRLVGREQYF.